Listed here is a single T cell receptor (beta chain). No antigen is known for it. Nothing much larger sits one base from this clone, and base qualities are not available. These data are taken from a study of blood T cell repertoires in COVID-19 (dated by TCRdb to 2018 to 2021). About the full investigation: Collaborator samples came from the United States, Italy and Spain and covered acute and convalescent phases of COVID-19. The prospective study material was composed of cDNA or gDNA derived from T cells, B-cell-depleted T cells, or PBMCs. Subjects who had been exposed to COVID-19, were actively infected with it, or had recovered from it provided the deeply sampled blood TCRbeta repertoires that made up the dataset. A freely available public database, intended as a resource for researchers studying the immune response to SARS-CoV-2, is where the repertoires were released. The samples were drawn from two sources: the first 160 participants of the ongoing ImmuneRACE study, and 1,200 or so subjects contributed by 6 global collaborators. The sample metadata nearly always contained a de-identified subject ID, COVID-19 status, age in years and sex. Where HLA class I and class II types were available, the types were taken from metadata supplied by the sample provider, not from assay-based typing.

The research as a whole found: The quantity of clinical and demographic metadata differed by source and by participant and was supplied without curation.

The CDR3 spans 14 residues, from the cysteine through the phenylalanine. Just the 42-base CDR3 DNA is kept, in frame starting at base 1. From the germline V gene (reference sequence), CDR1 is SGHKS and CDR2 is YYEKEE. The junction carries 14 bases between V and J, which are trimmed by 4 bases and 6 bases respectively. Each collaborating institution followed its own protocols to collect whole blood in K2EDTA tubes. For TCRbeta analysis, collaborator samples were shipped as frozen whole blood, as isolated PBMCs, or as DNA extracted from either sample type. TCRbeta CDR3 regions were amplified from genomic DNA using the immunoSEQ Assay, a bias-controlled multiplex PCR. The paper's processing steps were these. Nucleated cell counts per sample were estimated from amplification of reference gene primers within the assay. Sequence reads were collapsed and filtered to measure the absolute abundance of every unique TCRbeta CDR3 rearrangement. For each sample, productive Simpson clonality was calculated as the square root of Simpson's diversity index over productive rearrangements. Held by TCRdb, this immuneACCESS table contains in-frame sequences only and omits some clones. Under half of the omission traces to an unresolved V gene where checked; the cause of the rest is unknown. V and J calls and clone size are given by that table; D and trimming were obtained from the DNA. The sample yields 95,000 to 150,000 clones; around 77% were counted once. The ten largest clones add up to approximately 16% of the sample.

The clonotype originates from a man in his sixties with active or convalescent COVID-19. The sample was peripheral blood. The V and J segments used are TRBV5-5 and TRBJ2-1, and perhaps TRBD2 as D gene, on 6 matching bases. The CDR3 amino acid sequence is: CASSAIGGSNEQFF. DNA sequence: TGTGCCAGCAGCGCAATCGGGGGTAGCAATGAGCAGTTCTTC.